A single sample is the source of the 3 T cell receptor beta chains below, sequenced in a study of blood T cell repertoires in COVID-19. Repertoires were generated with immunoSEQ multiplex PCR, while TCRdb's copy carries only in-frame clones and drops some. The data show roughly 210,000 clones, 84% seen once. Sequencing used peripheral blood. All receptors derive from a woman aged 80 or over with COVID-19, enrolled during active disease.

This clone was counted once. This CDR3 is CASRRGGTDTGELFF. CDR3 DNA sequence: TGTGCCAGCAGAAGAGGGGGCACGGACACCGGGGAGCTGTTTTTT. The chain uses TRBV6-5 and TRBJ2-2, with 7 bases that match TRBD1. Germline CDR1 reads MNHEY; CDR2 reads SVGAGI. V shed 6 bases and J 3 bases; nucleotides not matched to a gene: 7. This CDR3 is 15 amino acids long.

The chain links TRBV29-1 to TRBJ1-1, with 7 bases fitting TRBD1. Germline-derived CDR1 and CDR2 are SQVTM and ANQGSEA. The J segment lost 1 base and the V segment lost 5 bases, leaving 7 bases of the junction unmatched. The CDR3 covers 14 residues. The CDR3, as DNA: TGCAGCGTTAAAACCGGGACAGCGAACACTGAAGCTTTCTTT. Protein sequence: CSVKTGTANTEAFF. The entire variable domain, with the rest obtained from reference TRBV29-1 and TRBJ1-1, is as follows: SAVISQKPSRDICQRGTSLTIQCQVDSQVTMMFWYRQQPGQSLTLIATANQGSEATYESGFVIDKFPISRPNLTFSTLTVSNMSPEDSSIYLCSVKTGTANTEAFFGQGTRLTVV.

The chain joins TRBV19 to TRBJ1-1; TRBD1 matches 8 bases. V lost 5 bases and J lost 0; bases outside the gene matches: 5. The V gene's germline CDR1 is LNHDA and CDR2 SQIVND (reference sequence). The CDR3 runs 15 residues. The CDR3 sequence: CASSAQGGMNTEAFF. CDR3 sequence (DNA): TGTGCCAGTAGTGCACAGGGGGGCATGAACACTGAAGCTTTCTTT.